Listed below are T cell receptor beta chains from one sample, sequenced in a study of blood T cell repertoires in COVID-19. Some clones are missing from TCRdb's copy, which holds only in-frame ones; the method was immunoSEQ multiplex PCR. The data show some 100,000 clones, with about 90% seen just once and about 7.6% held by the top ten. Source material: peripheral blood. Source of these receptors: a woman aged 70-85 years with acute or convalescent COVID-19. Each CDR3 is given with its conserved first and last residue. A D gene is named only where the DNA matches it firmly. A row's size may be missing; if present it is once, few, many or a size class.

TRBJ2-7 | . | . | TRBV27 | CASRLTISYEQYF | TGTGCCAGCAGGCTAACTATCTCCTACGAGCAGTACTTC
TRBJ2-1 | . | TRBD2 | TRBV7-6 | CASSLELAGGGTVGNEQFF | TGTGCCAGCAGCTTAGAACTAGCGGGAGGGGGCACCGTTGGCAATGAGCAGTTCTTC
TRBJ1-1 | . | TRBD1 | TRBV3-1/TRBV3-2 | CASSRGQINTEAFF | TGTGCCAGCAGCCGGGGACAGATCAACACTGAAGCTTTCTTT
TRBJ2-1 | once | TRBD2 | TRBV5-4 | CASSLAGTSGRKEQFF | TGTGCCAGCAGCTTGGCCGGGACTAGCGGGAGGAAGGAGCAGTTCTTC
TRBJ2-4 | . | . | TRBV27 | CASRLTGAKNIQYF | TGTGCCAGCAGATTGACGGGGGCCAAAAACATTCAGTACTTC
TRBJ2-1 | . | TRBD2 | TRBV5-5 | CASSFRLAGSWDNEQFF | TGTGCCAGCAGCTTTCGACTAGCGGGATCCTGGGACAATGAGCAGTTCTTC
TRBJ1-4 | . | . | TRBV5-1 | CASSLAVSANEKLFF | TGCGCCAGCAGCTTGGCCGTGTCGGCTAATGAAAAACTGTTTTTT
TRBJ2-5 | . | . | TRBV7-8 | CASSSLGGGETQYF | TGTGCCAGCAGCTCCCTAGGGGGAGGGGAGACCCAGTACTTC
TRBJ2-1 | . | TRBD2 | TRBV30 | CAWRLAGASNEQFF | TGTGCCTGGAGACTAGCGGGAGCATCCAATGAGCAGTTCTTC
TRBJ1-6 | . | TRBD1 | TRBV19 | CASSFGFRDRVNSPLHF | TGTGCCAGTAGTTTTGGGTTCAGAGACAGGGTTAATTCACCCCTCCACTTT
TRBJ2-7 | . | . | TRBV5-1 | CASSSTGTPPVEQYF | TGCGCCAGCAGCTCGACGGGGACTCCGCCCGTCGAGCAGTACTTC
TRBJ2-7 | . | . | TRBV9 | CASSVRPDLSSYEQYF | TGTGCCAGCAGCGTGAGGCCGGACTTATCCTCCTACGAGCAGTACTTC
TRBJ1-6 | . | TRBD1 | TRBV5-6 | CASSTRQGNSPLHF | TGTGCCAGCAGCACCAGACAGGGAAATTCACCCCTCCACTTT
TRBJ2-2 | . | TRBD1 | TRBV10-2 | CASRRGQGHSSGELFF | TGCGCCAGCAGGAGGGGGCAGGGGCATAGTAGCGGGGAGCTGTTTTTT
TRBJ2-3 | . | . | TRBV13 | CASSSQSDRTDTQYF | TGTGCCAGCAGCTCCCAAAGTGACAGGACTGATACGCAGTATTTT
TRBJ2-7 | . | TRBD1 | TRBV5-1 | CASSLVAGQGVYEQYF | TGCGCCAGCAGCTTGGTCGCGGGACAGGGGGTTTACGAGCAGTACTTC
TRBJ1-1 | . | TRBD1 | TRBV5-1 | CASSLAGTGMNTEAFF | TGCGCCAGCAGCTTGGCGGGGACAGGGATGAACACTGAAGCTTTCTTT
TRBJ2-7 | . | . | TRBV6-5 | CATQVYLSSYEQYF | TGTGCCACCCAGGTCTACCTTAGCTCCTACGAGCAGTACTTC
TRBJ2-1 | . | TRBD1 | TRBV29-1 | CSVPRGPEQFF | TGCAGCGTGCCAAGGGGGCCTGAGCAGTTCTTC
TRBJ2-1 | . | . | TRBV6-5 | CASQKDRLGYNEQFF | TGTGCCAGCCAGAAAGACCGACTAGGCTACAATGAGCAGTTCTTC
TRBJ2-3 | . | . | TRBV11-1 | CASSLAPNKFTDTQYF | TGTGCCAGCAGCTTAGCGCCAAACAAATTCACAGATACGCAGTATTTT
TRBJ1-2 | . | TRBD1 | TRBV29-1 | CSVEDQYRGMHYGYTF | TGCAGCGTTGAAGATCAGTACAGGGGTATGCACTATGGCTACACCTTC
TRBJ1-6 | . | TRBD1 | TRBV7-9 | CASSEAGTVNSPLHF | TGTGCCAGCAGCGAAGCCGGGACAGTTAATTCACCCCTCCACTTT
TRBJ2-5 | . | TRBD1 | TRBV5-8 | CASSPDGTGRGETQYF | TGTGCCAGCAGCCCGGATGGGACAGGCCGAGGGGAGACCCAGTACTTC
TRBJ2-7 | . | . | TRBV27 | CASSSLRWHEQYF | TGTGCCAGCAGCTCTCTCCGTTGGCACGAGCAGTACTTC
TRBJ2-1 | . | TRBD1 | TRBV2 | CASKHRDRGWNEQFF | TGTGCCAGCAAACACCGGGACAGGGGGTGGAATGAGCAGTTCTTC
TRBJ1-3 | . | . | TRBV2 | CASGRDRQGSTIYF | TGTGCCAGCGGACGGGATAGGCAGGGGTCGACCATATATTTT
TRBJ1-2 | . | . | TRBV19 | CASSMDRTGGRYTF | TGTGCCAGTAGTATGGACCGCACCGGGGGACGGTACACCTTC
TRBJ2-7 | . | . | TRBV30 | CACSLRAQGEQYF | TGTGCCTGCTCACTTAGGGCGCAGGGGGAGCAGTACTTC
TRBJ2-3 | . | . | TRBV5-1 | CASSLSYSPGTDTQYF | TGCGCCAGCAGCTTGTCTTACAGTCCGGGCACAGATACGCAGTATTTT
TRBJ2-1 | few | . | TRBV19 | CASSILPPYEQFF | TGTGCCAGTAGTATACTTCCCCCCTATGAGCAGTTCTTC
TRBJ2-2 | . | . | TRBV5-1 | CASSLEAGPTGELFF | TGCGCCAGCAGCTTGGAGGCAGGGCCCACCGGGGAGCTGTTTTTT
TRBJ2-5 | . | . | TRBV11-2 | CASSLLLGEETQYF | TGTGCCAGCAGCTTATTACTAGGTGAAGAGACCCAGTACTTC
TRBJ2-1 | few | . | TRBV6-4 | CASSNRETEQFF | TGTGCCAGCAGTAACCGGGAGACCGAGCAGTTCTTC
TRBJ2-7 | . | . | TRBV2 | CASNQGLATSYEQYF | TGTGCCAGCAACCAGGGGTTAGCCACCAGCTACGAGCAGTACTTC
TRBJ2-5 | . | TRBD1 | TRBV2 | CASSGGQGLGEETQYF | TGTGCCAGCAGTGGTGGACAGGGGCTTGGAGAAGAGACCCAGTACTTC
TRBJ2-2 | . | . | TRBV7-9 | CASSPGVTGELFF | TGTGCCAGCAGCCCGGGGGTCACCGGGGAGCTGTTTTTT
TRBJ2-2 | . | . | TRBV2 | CASSEFLPGELFF | TGTGCCAGCAGTGAATTTCTACCCGGGGAGCTGTTTTTT
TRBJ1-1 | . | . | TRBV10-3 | CAIRLTGDTEAFF | TGTGCCATCAGGCTGACTGGCGACACTGAAGCTTTCTTT
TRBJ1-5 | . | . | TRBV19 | CASRVTGSNQPQHF | TGTGCCAGTAGGGTAACAGGGAGCAATCAGCCCCAGCATTTT
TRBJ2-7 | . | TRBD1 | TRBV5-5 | CASSLVIDRVYEQYF | TGTGCCAGCAGCTTGGTTATAGACAGGGTGTACGAGCAGTACTTC
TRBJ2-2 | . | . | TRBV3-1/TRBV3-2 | CASSPSGQVNTGELFF | TGTGCCAGCAGCCCCTCGGGACAAGTGAACACCGGGGAGCTGTTTTTT
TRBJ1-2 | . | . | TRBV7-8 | CASSLQIQNYGYTF | TGTGCCAGCAGCTTACAGATACAGAACTATGGCTACACCTTC
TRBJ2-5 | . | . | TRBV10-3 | CATTKDGRETQYF | TGTGCCACAACCAAAGATGGGAGGGAGACCCAGTACTTC
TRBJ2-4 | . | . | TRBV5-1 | CASSIGGKGIQYF | TGCGCCAGCAGCATTGGAGGCAAGGGCATTCAGTACTTC
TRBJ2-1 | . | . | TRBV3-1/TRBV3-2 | CASSQDPGLWQFF | TGTGCCAGCAGCCAAGACCCAGGCCTGTGGCAGTTCTTC
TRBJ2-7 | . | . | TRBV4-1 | CASSPLAKGGSYEQYF | TGCGCCAGCAGCCCGCTCGCGAAGGGAGGTTCTTACGAGCAGTACTTC
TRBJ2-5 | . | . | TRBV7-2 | CASSLADQETQYF | TGTGCCAGCAGCTTGGCGGACCAAGAGACCCAGTACTTC
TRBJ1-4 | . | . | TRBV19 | CASSSKGEKLFF | TGTGCCAGTAGTTCGAAGGGGGAAAAACTGTTTTTT
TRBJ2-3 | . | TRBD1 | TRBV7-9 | CASGQEEDTDTQYF | TGTGCCAGCGGACAGGAAGAGGACACAGATACGCAGTATTTT
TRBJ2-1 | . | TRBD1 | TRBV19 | CASSISGQGYTYNEQFF | TGTGCCAGTAGTATATCGGGACAGGGATATACCTACAATGAGCAGTTCTTC
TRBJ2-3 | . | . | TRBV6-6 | CASSPTSTEWGTDTQYF | TGTGCCAGCAGTCCGACCTCGACGGAGTGGGGCACAGATACGCAGTATTTT